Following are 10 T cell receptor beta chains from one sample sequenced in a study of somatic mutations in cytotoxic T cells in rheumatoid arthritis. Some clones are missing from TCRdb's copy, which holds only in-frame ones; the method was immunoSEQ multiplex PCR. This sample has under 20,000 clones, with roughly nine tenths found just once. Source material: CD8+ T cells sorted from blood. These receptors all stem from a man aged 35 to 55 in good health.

The CDR3 sequence is CASSVGNTEAFF. CDR3 nucleotides: TGCGCCAGCAGTGTAGGGAACACTGAAGCTTTCTTT. V and J are TRBV10-2 and TRBJ1-1; D call uncertain. CDR3 size: 12 residues. Looked up from germline, CDR1 is WSHSY and CDR2 is SAAADI. V lost 4 bases to trimming and J lost 1 base, with 4 bases between them.

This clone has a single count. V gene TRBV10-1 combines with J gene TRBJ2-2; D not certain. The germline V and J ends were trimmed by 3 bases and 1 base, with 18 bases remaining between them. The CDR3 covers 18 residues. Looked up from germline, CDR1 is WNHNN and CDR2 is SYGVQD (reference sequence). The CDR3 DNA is TGCGCCAGCAGTGATTCCGGGTCTCGATACCAGAACACCGGGGAGCTGTTTTTT. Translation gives CASSDSGSRYQNTGELFF.

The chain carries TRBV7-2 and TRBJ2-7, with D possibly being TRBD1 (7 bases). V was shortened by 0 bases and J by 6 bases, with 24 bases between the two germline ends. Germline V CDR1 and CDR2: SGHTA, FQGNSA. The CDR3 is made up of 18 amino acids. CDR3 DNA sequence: TGTGCCAGCAGCTTAGCGCAGCGGAGGGGGCAAGCAGAGGGCGAGCAGTACTTC. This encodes CASSLAQRRGQAEGEQYF.

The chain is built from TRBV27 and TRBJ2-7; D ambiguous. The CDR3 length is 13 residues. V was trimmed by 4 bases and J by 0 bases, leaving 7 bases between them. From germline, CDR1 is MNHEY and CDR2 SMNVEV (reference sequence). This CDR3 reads CASSYSSSYEQYF. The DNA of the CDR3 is TGTGCCAGCAGTTACAGCTCCTCCTACGAGCAGTACTTC.

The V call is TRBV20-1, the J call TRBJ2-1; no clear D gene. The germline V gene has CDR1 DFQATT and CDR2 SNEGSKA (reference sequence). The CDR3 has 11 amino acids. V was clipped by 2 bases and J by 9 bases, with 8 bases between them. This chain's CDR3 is CSARLVSEQFF. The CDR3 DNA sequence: TGCAGTGCTAGACTAGTGAGTGAGCAGTTCTTC.

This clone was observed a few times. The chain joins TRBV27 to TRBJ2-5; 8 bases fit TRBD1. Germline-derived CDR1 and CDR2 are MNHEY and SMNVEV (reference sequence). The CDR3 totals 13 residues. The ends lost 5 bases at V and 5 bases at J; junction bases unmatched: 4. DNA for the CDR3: TGTGCCAGCAGTCCGGGACAGGCGGAGACCCAGTACTTC. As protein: CASSPGQAETQYF.

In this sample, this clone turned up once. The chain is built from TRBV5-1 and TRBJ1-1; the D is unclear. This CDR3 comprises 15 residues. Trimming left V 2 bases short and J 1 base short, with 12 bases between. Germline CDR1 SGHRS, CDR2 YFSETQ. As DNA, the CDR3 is TGCGCCAGCAGCTTAAGATATCCGGCGAACACTGAAGCTTTCTTT. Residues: CASSLRYPANTEAFF.

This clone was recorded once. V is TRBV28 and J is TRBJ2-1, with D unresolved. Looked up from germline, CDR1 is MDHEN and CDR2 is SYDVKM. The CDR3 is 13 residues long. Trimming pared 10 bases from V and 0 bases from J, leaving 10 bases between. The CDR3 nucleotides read TGTGCCACAAGACGAAGCTCCTACAATGAGCAGTTCTTC. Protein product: CATRRSSYNEQFF.

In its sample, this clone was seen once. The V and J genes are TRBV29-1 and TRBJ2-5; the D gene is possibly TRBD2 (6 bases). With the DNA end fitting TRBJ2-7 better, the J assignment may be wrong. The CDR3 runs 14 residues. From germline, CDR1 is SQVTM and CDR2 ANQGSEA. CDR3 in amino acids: CSVESPAGPYEQYF. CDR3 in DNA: TGCAGCGTTGAAAGTCCAGCGGGTCCTTACGAGCAGTACTTC.

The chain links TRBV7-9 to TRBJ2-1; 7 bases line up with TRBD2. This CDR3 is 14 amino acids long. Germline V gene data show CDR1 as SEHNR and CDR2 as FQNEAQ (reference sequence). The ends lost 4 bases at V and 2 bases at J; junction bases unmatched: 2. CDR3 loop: CASSSGLTYNEQFF. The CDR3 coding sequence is TGTGCCAGCAGCTCGGGACTAACCTACAATGAGCAGTTCTTC.